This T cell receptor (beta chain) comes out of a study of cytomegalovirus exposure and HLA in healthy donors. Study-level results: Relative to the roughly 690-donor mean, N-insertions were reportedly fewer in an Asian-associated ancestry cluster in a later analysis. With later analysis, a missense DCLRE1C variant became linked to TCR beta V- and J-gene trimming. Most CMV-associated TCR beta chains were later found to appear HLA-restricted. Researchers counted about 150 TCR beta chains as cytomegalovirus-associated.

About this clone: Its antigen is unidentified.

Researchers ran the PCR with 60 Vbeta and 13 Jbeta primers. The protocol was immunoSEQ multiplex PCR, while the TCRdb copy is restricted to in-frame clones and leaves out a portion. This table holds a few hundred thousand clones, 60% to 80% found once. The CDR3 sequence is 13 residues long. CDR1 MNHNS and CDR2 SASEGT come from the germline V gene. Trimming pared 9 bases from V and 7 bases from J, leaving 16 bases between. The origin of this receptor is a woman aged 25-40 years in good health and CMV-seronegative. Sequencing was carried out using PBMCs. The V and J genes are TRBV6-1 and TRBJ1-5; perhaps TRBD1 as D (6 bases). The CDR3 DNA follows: TGTGCCAGGGCGCGGGGGGCCCACCAGCCCCAGCATTTT. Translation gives CARARGAHQPQHF.